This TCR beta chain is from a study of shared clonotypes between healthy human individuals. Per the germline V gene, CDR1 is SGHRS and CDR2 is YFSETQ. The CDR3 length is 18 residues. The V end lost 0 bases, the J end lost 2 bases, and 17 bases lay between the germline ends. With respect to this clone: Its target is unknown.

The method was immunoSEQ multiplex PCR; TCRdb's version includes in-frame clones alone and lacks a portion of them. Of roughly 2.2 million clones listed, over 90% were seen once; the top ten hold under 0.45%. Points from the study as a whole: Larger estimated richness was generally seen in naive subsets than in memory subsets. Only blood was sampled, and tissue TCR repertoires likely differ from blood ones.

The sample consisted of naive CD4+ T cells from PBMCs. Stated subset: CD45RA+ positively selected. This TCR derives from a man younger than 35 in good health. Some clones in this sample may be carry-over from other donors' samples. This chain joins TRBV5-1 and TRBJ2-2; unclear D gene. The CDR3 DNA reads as TGCGCCAGCAGCTTGGTCGTGGCTCTTTTCGGCAACACCGGGGAGCTGTTTTTT. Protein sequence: CASSLVVALFGNTGELFF.